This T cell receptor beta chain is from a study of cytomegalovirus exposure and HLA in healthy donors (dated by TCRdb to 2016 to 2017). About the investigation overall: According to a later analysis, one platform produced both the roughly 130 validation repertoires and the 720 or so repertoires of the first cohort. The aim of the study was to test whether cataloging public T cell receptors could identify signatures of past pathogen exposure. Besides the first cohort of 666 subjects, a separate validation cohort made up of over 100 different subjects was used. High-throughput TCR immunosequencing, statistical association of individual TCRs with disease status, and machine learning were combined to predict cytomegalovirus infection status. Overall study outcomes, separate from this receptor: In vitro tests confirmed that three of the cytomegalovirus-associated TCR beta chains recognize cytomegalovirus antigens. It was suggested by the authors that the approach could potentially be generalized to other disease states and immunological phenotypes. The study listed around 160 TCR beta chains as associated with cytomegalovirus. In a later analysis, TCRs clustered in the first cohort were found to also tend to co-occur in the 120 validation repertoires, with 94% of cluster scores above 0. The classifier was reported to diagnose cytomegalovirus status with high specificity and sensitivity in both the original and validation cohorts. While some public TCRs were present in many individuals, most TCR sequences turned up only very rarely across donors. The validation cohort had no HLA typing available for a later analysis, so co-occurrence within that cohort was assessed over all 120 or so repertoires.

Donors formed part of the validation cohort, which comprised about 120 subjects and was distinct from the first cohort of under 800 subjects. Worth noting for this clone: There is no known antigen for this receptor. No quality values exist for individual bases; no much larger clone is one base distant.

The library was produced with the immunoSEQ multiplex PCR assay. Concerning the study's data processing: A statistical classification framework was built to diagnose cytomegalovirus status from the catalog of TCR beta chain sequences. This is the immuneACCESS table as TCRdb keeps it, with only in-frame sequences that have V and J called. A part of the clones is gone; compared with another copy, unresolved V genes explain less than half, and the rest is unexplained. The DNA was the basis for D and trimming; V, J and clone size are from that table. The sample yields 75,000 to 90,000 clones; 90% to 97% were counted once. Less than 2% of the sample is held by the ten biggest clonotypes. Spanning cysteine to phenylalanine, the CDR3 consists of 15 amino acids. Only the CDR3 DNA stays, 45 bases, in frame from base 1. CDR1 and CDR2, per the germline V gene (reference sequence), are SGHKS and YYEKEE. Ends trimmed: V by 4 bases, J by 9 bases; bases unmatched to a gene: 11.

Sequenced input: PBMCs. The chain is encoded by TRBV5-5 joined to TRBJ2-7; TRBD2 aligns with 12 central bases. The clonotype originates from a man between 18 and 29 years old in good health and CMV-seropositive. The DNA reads TGTGCCAGCAGCGCCCTTCTAGCGGGAGGGCCCTCGCAGTACTTC. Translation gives CASSALLAGGPSQYF.